A single sample is the source of the 2 T cell receptor beta chains below, sequenced in a study of blood T cell repertoires in COVID-19. Sequenced by immunoSEQ multiplex PCR; TCRdb stores in-frame clones only, minus some. The data contain 200,000 to 250,000 clones, around 81% of them seen just once; the ten biggest clones take up around 13%. The sample was peripheral blood. The receptors originated from a human donor in a cohort sampled during active COVID-19.

CDR3: CASFITGQVEGAFF. The CDR3 DNA is TGCGCCAGCTTCATCACCGGACAGGTTGAAGGAGCTTTCTTT. The chain joins TRBV10-2 to TRBJ1-1, with 7 bases lining up with TRBD1. CDR1 WSHSY and CDR2 SAAADI come from the germline V gene. CDR3 length: 14 amino acids. The V segment lost 8 bases and the J segment 10 bases; nucleotides outside the gene matches: 16.

This sequence joins TRBV28 and TRBJ2-2; D not resolved. The CDR3 totals 12 residues. The germline V gene encodes CDR1 MDHEN and CDR2 SYDVKM. V shed 6 bases and J shed 7 bases, with 9 bases lying between them. In DNA, the CDR3 is TGTGCCAGCAGCCTCACGGGCGGGGAGCTGTTTTTT. Translating it yields CASSLTGGELFF.